The clone carrying this T cell receptor beta chain was observed many times. Its antigen is not identified. This sample was included in a study of CD8 T cells in ankylosing spondylitis. Whole-study findings and limits: Disease-linked clones proved CD8+ and comparatively uncommon in peripheral blood.

A single record per CDR3 protein comes from TCRdb applying MiXCR to the 5' RACE reads. The profile shows hundreds of thousands of distinct CDR3 sequences, 8.6% of them singletons. From germline, CDR1 is DFQATT and CDR2 SNEGSKA (reference sequence). With 1 base removed from V and 6 bases from J, the gap between germline ends came to 13 bases. This CDR3 comprises 14 residues. The source is a male donor with ankylosing spondylitis or in good health (not recorded which). Source material: blood, either unsorted or a sorted T cell fraction (not recorded which). This chain uses TRBV20-1 with TRBJ1-5; D gene unclear. The CDR3 coding sequence is TGCAGTGCTAGAGCACCGCCTAGCCCTCAGCCCCAGCATTTT. Translation gives CSARAPPSPQPQHF.